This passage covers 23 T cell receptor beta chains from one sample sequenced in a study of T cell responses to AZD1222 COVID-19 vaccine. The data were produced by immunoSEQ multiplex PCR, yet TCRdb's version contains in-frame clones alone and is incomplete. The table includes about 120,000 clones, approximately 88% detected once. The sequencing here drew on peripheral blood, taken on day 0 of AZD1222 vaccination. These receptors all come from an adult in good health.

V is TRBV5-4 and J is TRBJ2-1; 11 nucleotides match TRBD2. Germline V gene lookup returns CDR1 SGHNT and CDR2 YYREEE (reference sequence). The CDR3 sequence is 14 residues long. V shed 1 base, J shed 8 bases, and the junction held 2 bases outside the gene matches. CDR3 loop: CASSLLAGGDEQFF. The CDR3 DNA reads TGTGCCAGCAGCTTGCTAGCGGGAGGCGATGAGCAGTTCTTC.

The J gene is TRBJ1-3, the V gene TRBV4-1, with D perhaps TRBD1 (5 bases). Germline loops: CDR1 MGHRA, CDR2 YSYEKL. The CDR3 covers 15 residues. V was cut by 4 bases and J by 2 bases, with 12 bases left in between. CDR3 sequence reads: CASSPSWGAGNTIYF. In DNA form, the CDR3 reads TGCGCCAGCAGCCCATCCTGGGGGGCTGGAAACACCATATATTTT.

CDR3 in amino acids: CASSLSGGKPNTGELFF. The DNA for the CDR3 is TGTGCCAGCAGTTTATCGGGCGGGAAACCGAACACCGGGGAGCTGTTTTTT. The gene calls are TRBV28 and TRBJ2-2, with TRBD2 as a possible D gene (6 bases). Trimming pared 1 base from V and 0 bases from J, leaving 12 bases between. This CDR3 has 17 amino acids. The germline V gene has CDR1 MDHEN and CDR2 SYDVKM.

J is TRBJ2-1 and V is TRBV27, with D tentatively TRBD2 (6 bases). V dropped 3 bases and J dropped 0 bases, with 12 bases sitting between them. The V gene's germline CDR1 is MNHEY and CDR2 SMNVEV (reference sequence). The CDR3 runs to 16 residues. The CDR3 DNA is TGTGCCAGCAGTTTTTGGTTGGGGGGCTCCTACAATGAGCAGTTCTTC. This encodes CASSFWLGGSYNEQFF.

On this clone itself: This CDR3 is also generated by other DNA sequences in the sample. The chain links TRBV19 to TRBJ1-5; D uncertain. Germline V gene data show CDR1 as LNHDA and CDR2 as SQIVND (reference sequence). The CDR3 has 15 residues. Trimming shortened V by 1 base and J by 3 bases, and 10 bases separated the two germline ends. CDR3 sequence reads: CASSIGGRVNQPQHF. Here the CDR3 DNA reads TGTGCCAGTAGTATAGGAGGAAGGGTCAATCAGCCCCAGCATTTT.

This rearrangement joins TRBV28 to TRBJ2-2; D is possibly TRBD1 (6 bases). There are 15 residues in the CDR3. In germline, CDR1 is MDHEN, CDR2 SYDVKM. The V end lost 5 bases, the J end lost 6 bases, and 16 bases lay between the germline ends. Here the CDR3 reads CASSTSYRAPGELFF. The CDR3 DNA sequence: TGTGCCAGCAGTACTTCTTACAGGGCCCCCGGGGAGCTGTTTTTT.

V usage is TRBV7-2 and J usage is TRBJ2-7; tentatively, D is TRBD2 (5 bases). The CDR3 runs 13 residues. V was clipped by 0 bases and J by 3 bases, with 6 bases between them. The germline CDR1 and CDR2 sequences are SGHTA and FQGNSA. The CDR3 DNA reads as TGTGCCAGCAGCTTAGCCGGGAACTACGAGCAGTACTTC. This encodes CASSLAGNYEQYF.

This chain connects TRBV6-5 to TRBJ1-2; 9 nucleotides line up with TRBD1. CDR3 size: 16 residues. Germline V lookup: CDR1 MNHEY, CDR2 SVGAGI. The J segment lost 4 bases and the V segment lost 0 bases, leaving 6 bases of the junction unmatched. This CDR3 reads CASSYSLDRGLYGYTF. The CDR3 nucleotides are TGTGCCAGCAGTTACTCGTTGGACAGGGGTCTCTATGGCTACACCTTC.

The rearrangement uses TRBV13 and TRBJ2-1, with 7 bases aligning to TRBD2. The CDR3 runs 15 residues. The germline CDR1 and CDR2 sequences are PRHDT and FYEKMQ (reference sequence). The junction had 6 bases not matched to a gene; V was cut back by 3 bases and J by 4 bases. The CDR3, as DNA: TGTGCCAGCAGCTTTTACCAGCGGGAATACAATGAGCAGTTCTTC. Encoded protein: CASSFYQREYNEQFF. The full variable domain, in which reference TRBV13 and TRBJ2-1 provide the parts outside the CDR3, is AAGVIQSPRHLIKEKRETATLKCYPIPRHDTVYWYQQGPGQDPQFLISFYEKMQSDKGSIPDRFSAQQFSDYHSELNMSSLELGDSALYFCASSFYQREYNEQFFGPGTRLTVL.

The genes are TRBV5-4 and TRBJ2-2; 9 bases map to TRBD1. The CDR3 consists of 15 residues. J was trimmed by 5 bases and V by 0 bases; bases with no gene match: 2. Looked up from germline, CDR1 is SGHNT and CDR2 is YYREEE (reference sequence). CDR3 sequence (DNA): TGTGCCAGCAGCTTGGACAGGGGGCGGACCGGGGAGCTGTTTTTT. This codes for CASSLDRGRTGELFF.

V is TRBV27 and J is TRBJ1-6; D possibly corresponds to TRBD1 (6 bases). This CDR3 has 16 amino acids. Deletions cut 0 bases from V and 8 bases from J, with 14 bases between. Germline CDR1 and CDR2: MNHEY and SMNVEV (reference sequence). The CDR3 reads CASSLSKVGADSPLHF. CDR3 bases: TGTGCCAGCAGTTTATCGAAAGTGGGGGCGGATTCACCCCTCCACTTT.

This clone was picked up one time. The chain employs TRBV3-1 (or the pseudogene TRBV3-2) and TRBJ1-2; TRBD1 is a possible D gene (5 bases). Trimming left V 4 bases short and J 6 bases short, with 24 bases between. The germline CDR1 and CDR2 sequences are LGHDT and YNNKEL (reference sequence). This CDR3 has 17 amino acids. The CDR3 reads CASSRDTFTARGDGYTF. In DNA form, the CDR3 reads TGTGCCAGCAGCCGAGACACCTTTACAGCTCGAGGGGATGGCTACACCTTC.

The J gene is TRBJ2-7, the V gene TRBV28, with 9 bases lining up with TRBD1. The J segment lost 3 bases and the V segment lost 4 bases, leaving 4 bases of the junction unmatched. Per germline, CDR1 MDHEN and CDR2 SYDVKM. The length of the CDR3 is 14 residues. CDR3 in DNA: TGTGCCAGCAGTTGGACAGGGGTTGACTACGAGCAGTACTTC. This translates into CASSWTGVDYEQYF.

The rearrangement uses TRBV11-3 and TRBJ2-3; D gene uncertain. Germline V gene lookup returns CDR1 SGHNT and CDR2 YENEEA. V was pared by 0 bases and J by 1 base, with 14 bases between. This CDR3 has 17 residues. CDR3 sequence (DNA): TGTGCCAGCAGCTTAGAATTAGGCTACCTGGGCACAGATACGCAGTATTTT. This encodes CASSLELGYLGTDTQYF.

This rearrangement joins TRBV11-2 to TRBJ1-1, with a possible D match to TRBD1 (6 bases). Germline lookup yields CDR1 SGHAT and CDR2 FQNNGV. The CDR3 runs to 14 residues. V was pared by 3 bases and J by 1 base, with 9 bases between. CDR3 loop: CASSFGQQNTEAFF. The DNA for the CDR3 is TGTGCCAGCAGCTTCGGACAGCAGAACACTGAAGCTTTCTTT.

The CDR3, as DNA: TGTGCCAGCAGCCAGATTGACAACACGTCGGGTACCTACGAGCAGTACTTC. It translates to CASSQIDNTSGTYEQYF. The chain links TRBV14 to TRBJ2-7; unclear D gene. V lost 3 bases and J lost 2, with 20 bases in between. The germline gives CDR1 SGHDN, CDR2 FVKESK. The CDR3 is 17 amino acids. Full variable domain (rest looked up from reference TRBV14 and TRBJ2-7): EAGVTQFPSHSVIEKGQTVTLRCDPISGHDNLYWYRRVMGKEIKFLLHFVKESKQDESGMPNNRFLAERTGGTYSTLKVQPAELEDSGVYFCASSQIDNTSGTYEQYFGPGTRLTVT.

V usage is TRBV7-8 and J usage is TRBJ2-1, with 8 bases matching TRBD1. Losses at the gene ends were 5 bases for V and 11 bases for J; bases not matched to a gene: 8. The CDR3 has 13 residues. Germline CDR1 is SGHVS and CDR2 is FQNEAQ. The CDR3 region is CASSQGAERQQFF. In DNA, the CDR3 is TGTGCCAGCAGCCAGGGGGCGGAGCGACAGCAGTTCTTC.

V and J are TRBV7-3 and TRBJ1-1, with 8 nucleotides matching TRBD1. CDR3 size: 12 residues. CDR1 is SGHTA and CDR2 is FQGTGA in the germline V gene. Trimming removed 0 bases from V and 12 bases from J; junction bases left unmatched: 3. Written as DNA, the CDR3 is TGTGCCAGCAGCTTAACGGGACAGGAGACTTTCTTT. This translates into CASSLTGQETFF.

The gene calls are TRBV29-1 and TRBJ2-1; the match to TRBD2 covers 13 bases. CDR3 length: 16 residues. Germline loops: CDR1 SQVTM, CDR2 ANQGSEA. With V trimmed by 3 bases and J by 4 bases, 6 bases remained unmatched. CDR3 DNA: TGCAGCGTTGAGGTCCGGACTAGCGGGAGATACAATGAGCAGTTCTTC. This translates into CSVEVRTSGRYNEQFF.

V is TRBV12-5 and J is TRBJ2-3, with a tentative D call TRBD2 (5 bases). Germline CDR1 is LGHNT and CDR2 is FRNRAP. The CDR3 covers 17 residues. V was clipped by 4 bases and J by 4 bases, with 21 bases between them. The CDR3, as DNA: TGTGCTAGTGGTTCGCCTGTTGGGAGCAATATAGCAGATACGCAGTATTTT. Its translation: CASGSPVGSNIADTQYF.

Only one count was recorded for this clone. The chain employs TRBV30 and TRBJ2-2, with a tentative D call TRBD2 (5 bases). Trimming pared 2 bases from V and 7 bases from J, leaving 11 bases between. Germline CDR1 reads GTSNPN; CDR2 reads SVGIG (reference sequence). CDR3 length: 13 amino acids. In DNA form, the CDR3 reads TGTGCCTGGAGTCTAAGGGCGGGCGGGGAGCTGTTTTTT. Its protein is CAWSLRAGGELFF.

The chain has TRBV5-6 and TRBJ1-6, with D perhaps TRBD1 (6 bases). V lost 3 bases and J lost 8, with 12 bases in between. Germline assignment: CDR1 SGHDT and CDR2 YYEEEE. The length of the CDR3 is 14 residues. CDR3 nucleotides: TGTGCCAGCAGCTCTGAATCAGGGGATTCACCCCTCCACTTT. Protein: CASSSESGDSPLHF.

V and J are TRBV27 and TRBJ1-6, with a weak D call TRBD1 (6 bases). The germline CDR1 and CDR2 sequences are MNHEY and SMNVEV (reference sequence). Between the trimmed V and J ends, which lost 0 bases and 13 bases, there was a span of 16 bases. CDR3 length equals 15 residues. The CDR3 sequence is CASSLSPGAPLPLHF. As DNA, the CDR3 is TGTGCCAGCAGTTTATCTCCAGGGGCGCCTCTGCCCCTCCACTTT.